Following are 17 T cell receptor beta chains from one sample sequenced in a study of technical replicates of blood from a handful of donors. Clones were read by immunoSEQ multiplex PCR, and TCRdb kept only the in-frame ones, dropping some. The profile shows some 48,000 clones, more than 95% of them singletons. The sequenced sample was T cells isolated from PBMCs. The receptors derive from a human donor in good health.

DNA of the CDR3: TGTGCCATCAGCCCCGGGGGAGGGAGTGAAAAACTGTTTTTT. Its translation is CAISPGGGSEKLFF. The chain combines TRBV10-3 with TRBJ1-4; possible D gene TRBD1, 5 bases. The V gene's germline CDR1 is ENHRY and CDR2 SYGVKD. Trimming removed 6 bases at V and 7 bases at J, with 15 bases between. CDR3 size: 14 residues.

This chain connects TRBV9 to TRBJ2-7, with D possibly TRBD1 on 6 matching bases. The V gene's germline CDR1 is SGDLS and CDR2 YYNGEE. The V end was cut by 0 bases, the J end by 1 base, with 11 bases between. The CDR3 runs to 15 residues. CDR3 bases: TGTGCCAGCAGCGTAGACCACAGGGTTTCCTACGAGCAGTACTTC. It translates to CASSVDHRVSYEQYF.

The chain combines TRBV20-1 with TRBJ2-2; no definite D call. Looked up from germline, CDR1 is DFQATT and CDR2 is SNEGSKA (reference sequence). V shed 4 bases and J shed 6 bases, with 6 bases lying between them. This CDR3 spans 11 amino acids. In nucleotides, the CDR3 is TGCAGTGCTACCTTCGCCGGGGAGCTGTTTTTT. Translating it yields CSATFAGELFF.

This chain's CDR3 is CASSAQGDGTEAFF. The CDR3 bases are TGTGCCAGCAGTGCACAGGGGGACGGGACTGAAGCTTTCTTT. The chain recombines TRBV2 with TRBJ1-1, with 8 bases identical to TRBD1. This CDR3 is 14 amino acids long. CDR1 SNHLY and CDR2 FYNNEI come from the germline V gene. Unmatched junction bases numbered 6, after V lost 4 bases and J lost 5 bases.

The chain's CDR3 is CASSLEFGISNTGELFF. The CDR3 nucleotides are TGTGCCAGCAGCTTAGAGTTCGGGATTAGCAACACCGGGGAGCTGTTTTTT. The chain recombines TRBV7-6 with TRBJ2-2; D perhaps matches TRBD2 (5 bases). The CDR3 spans 17 residues. V was trimmed by 1 base and J by 2 bases, leaving 14 bases between them. Germline V lookup: CDR1 SGHVS, CDR2 FNYEAQ. The variable domain in full, with the rest retrieved from reference TRBV7-6 and TRBJ2-2, is GAGVSQSPRYKVTKRGQDVALRCDPISGHVSLYWYRQALGQGPEFLTYFNYEAQQDKSGLPNDRFSAERPEGSISTLTIQRTEQRDSAMYRCASSLEFGISNTGELFFGEGSRLTVL.

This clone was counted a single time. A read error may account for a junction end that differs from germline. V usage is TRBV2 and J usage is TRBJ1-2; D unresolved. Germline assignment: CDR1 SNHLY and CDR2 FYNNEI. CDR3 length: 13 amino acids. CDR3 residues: CASSAGANYGHTF. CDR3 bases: TGTGCCAGCAGTGCGGGAGCAAACTATGGCCACACCTTC.

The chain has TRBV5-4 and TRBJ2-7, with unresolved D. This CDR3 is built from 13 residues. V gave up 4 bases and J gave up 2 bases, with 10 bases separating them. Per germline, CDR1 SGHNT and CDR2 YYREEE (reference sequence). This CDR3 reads CASSRGTPYEQYF. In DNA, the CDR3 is TGTGCCAGCAGCCGAGGCACTCCCTACGAGCAGTACTTC.

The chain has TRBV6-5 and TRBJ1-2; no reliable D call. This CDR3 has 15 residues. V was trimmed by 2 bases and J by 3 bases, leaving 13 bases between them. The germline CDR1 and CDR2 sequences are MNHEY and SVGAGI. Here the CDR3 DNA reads TGTGCCAGCAGTTACGGGGAGGTTTCGGACTATGGCTACACCTTC. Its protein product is CASSYGEVSDYGYTF.

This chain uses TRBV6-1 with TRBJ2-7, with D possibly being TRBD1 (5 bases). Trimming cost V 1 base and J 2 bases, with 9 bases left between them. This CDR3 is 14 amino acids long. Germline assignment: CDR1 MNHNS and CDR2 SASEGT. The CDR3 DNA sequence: TGTGCCAGCAGTGAAGGGGGCGCCGCCTACGAGCAGTACTTC. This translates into CASSEGGAAYEQYF.

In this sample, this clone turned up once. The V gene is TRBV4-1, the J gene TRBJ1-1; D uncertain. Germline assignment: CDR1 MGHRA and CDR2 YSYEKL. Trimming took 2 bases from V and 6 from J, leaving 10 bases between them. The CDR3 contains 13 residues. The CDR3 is CASSQLYPAEAFF. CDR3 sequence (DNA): TGCGCCAGCAGCCAATTATACCCAGCTGAAGCTTTCTTT.

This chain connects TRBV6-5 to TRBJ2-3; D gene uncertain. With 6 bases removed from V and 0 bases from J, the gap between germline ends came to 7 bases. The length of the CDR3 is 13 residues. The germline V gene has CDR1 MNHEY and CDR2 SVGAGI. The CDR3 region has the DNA TGTGCCAGCAGATCAATTAGCACAGATACGCAGTATTTT. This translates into CASRSISTDTQYF.

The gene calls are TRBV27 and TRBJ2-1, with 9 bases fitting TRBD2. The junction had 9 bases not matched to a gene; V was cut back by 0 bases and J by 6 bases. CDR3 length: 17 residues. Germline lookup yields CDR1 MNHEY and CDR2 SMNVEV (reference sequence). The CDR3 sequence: CASSLSFLAGLVNEQFF. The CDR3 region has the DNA TGTGCCAGCAGTTTATCGTTTCTAGCGGGGTTAGTCAATGAGCAGTTCTTC.

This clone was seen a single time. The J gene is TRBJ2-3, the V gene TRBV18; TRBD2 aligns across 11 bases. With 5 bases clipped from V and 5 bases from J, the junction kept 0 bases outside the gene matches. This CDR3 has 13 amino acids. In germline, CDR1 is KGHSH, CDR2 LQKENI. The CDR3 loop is CASSGLAGDTQYF. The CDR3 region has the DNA TGTGCCAGCTCAGGACTAGCGGGAGATACGCAGTATTTT.

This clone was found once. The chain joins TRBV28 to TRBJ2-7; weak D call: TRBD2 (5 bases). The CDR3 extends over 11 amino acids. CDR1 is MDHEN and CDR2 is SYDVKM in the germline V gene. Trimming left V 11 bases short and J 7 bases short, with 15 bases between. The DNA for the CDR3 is TGTGCCGCTGTTAATACGGGAGAGCAGTACTTC. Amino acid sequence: CAAVNTGEQYF.

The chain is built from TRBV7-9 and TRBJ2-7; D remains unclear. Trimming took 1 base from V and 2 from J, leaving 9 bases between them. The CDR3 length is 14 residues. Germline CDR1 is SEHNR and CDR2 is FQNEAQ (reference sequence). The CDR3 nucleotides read TGTGCCAGCAGCTTAGGATTCGCGGCCTACGAGCAGTACTTC. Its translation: CASSLGFAAYEQYF.

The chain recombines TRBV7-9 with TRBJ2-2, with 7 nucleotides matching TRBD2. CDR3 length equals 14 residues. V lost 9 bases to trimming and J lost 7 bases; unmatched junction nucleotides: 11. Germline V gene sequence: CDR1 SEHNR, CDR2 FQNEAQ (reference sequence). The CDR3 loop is CARSETSRSGELFF. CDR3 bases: TGTGCCAGATCAGAGACTAGCCGGAGCGGGGAGCTGTTTTTT.

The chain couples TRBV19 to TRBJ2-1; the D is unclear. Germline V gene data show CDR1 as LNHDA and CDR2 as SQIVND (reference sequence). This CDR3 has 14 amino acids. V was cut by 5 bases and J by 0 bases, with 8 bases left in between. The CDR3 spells CASSGQVSYNEQFF. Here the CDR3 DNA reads TGTGCCAGTAGTGGCCAGGTCTCCTACAATGAGCAGTTCTTC.